These 28 T cell receptor beta chains were all obtained from the same sample, sequenced in a study of HIV-infected children after antiretroviral therapy interruption (dated by TCRdb to the late 2010s). The receptor library was made with 3' RACE. Sequencer: Illumina MiSeq. TCR libraries were built from RNA using a 3' RACE protocol with unique molecular identifiers to correct PCR amplification bias. The public reads were reprocessed in TCRdb via fastp at Q25 and MiXCR, keeping in-frame beta chains. Here each entry gathers all rows of one CDR3 protein and keeps the most common genes and DNA. The sample yields over 35,000 distinct CDR3 sequences; over 6% were counted once. Of the sample, more than 0.95% is held by the ten largest clones. Explained via the paper, the treatment or condition label denotes: PENTA 11 planned treatment interruption arm or continuous ART arm. The specimen was CD45RA+ CD4+ T cells from PBMCs, pooled from several time points, collected from a donor given antiretroviral therapy, either interrupted or continuous. What the cell subset or site label conveys for this sample: naive CD4+ CD45RA+ CD45RO- T cells. The source of these receptors is a pool of human donors with HIV.

The sample holds many counts of this clonotype. The J gene is TRBJ1-1, the V gene TRBV7-9, with 11 bases identical to TRBD1. CDR1 is SEHNR and CDR2 is FQNEAQ in the germline V gene (reference sequence). CDR3 size: 16 residues. The trim removed 5 bases at V and 3 bases at J, leaving 8 bases unmatched. The CDR3 nucleotides read TGTGCCAGCAGCCCGCCGTGGACAGGGGGCGACACTGAAGCTTTCTTT. Protein: CASSPPWTGGDTEAFF.

This clonotype was detected a few times. The J gene is TRBJ2-1, the V gene TRBV18; 10 nucleotides agree with TRBD2. CDR3 length: 16 residues. The germline V gene encodes CDR1 KGHSH and CDR2 LQKENI. J lost 9 bases, V lost 1 base, and 9 bases had no gene match. CDR3 nucleotide sequence: TGTGCCAGCTCACCACGAAGGACTAGCGGCCCCCGTGAGCAGTTCTTC. This sequence encodes CASSPRRTSGPREQFF.

In its sample, this clonotype was seen many times. V usage is TRBV5-5 and J usage is TRBJ2-7, with no clear D. The CDR3 consists of 11 residues. Trimming left V 1 base short and J 7 bases short, with 6 bases between. Germline V CDR1 and CDR2: SGHKS, YYEKEE (reference sequence). This CDR3 is CASSLNSEQYF. In DNA form, the CDR3 reads TGTGCCAGCAGCTTGAATTCAGAGCAGTACTTC.

This clonotype was recorded many times. The chain has TRBV4-1 and TRBJ2-1, with a weak D call TRBD2 (5 bases). Between the trimmed V and J ends, which lost 2 bases and 3 bases, there was a span of 11 bases. Germline CDR1 MGHRA, CDR2 YSYEKL. The CDR3 is 15 residues long. The CDR3 spells CASSQRSGFYNEQFF. CDR3 nucleotides: TGCGCCAGCAGCCAACGGAGCGGCTTCTACAATGAGCAGTTCTTC.

In its sample, this clonotype was seen a few times. The CDR3 bases are TGTGCCACCAGTGACCCCCGGGCGGGAGTTGCCAATGAGCAGTTCTTC. This translates into CATSDPRAGVANEQFF. V is TRBV24-1 and J is TRBJ2-1; 7 nucleotides align to TRBD2. Germline CDR1 is KGHDR and CDR2 is SFDVKD. This CDR3 is built from 16 residues. The trim removed 4 bases at V and 6 bases at J, leaving 11 bases unmatched.

This clonotype was counted ten times or more. The gene calls are TRBV19 and TRBJ2-1, with a weak D call TRBD2 (5 bases). This CDR3 has 13 amino acids. Trimming cost V 3 bases and J 10 bases, with 13 bases left between them. Looked up from germline, CDR1 is LNHDA and CDR2 is SQIVND (reference sequence). The DNA for the CDR3 is TGTGCCAGTAGTATTGAGGGATACGCCGAGCAGTTCTTC. This codes for CASSIEGYAEQFF.

This clonotype was counted ten times or more. The rearrangement joins TRBV2 to TRBJ2-6, with TRBD1 identical over 12 bases. Germline trimming cut 6 bases from V and 3 bases from J; bases unmatched to any gene: 6. CDR3 length: 17 residues. CDR1 and CDR2 from the germline V gene are SNHLY and FYNNEI. CDR3 sequence: CASSRRDRGRGANVLTF. DNA of the CDR3: TGTGCCAGCAGCCGCCGGGACAGGGGGCGTGGGGCCAACGTCCTGACTTTC.

In its sample, this clonotype was seen many times. Germline is not matched at one junction end, which may reflect a read error. The chain has TRBV6-6 and TRBJ2-3; 8 positions match TRBD1. The V gene's germline CDR1 is MNHNY and CDR2 SVGAGI (reference sequence). The CDR3 sequence is 15 residues long. The CDR3 region has the DNA TGTGCCAGCAGTGATCAGGGGGCGCGTGCAGAAACGCTGTATTTT. Protein: CASSDQGARAETLYF.

This clonotype was recorded a few times. The chain links TRBV29-1 to TRBJ1-1; 7 nucleotides line up with TRBD1. This CDR3 is 11 amino acids long. Germline CDR1 reads SQVTM; CDR2 reads ANQGSEA. Unmatched junction bases numbered 2, after V lost 3 bases and J lost 7 bases. The CDR3 DNA reads as TGCAGCGTTGATAACAGGGGTGAAGCTTTCTTT. As protein: CSVDNRGEAFF.

This clonotype was recorded at least ten times. The chain has TRBV29-1 and TRBJ2-7; tentatively, D is TRBD1 (5 bases). Germline CDR1 and CDR2: SQVTM and ANQGSEA. Trimming stripped 5 bases from V and 6 bases from J, with 11 bases between. The CDR3 runs to 11 residues. The CDR3 spells CSVSAGPEQYF. The CDR3 DNA is TGCAGCGTTTCGGCAGGGCCCGAGCAGTACTTC.

This clonotype came up many times. The chain joins TRBV4-3 to TRBJ2-3; 9 bases fit TRBD1. The CDR3 runs 20 residues. Per the germline V gene, CDR1 is LGHNA and CDR2 is YSLEER. V shed 1 base and J 0 bases; nucleotides not matched to a gene: 14. The CDR3 nucleotides read TGCGCCAGCAGCCAAGGACCGGGACAGGGCGGATTGGGTAGCACAGATACGCAGTATTTT. Its translation is CASSQGPGQGGLGSTDTQYF.

This clonotype was seen ten or more times. The V call is TRBV10-1, the J call TRBJ2-5; tentative D call: TRBD1 (5 bases). The germline V and J ends were trimmed by 10 bases and 5 bases, with 23 bases remaining between them. Germline-derived CDR1 and CDR2 are WNHNN and SYGVQD (reference sequence). The CDR3 runs to 15 residues. CDR3 residues: CATKKGLGAGETQYF. In nucleotides, the CDR3 is TGCGCCACCAAAAAGGGATTAGGGGCCGGGGAGACCCAGTACTTC.

This clonotype came up once. The chain employs TRBV28 and TRBJ2-3, with D hard to call. This CDR3 comprises 14 residues. In germline, CDR1 is MDHEN, CDR2 SYDVKM. Trimming pared 3 bases from V and 2 bases from J, leaving 9 bases between. CDR3 loop: CASSFGGITDTQYF. DNA of the CDR3: TGTGCCAGCAGTTTCGGCGGAATCACAGATACGCAGTATTTT.

Many counts were recorded for this clonotype. The CDR3 nucleotides read TGCAGCGCCTCCGGAGGGACCGGGGAGCTGTTTTTT. The encoded protein is CSASGGTGELFF. The chain uses TRBV29-1 and TRBJ2-2, with a weak D call TRBD2 (6 bases). Germline CDR1 and CDR2: SQVTM and ANQGSEA. Deletions cut 7 bases from V and 5 bases from J, with 11 bases between. The CDR3 totals 12 residues.

In its sample, this clonotype was seen many times. The chain couples TRBV29-1 to TRBJ1-5, with TRBD1 matching over 7 bases. Germline CDR1 and CDR2: SQVTM and ANQGSEA. The CDR3 loop spans 14 amino acids. With 6 bases clipped from V and 7 bases from J, the junction kept 12 bases outside the gene matches. The CDR3, as DNA: TGCAGCGTAAGGCTTGGCGCAGGGGGACAGCCCCAGCATTTT. Its translation is CSVRLGAGGQPQHF.

There are a few counts of this clonotype. The rearrangement uses TRBV7-2 and TRBJ2-3, with 7 bases fitting TRBD2. Trimming removed 5 bases from V and 1 base from J; junction bases left unmatched: 6. The CDR3 is made up of 15 amino acids. Germline V CDR1 and CDR2: SGHTA, FQGNSA. The CDR3 nucleotides read TGTGCCAGCAGCACAAGCGGGACCCGCACAGATACGCAGTATTTT. It translates to CASSTSGTRTDTQYF.

This clonotype appeared many times. This chain links TRBV27 with TRBJ2-5, with D possibly being TRBD1 (6 bases). The CDR3 is made up of 15 amino acids. The ends were cut back, 6 bases at V and 2 bases at J, with 16 bases in the middle. Germline assignment: CDR1 MNHEY and CDR2 SMNVEV (reference sequence). CDR3 amino acids: CASSHRDPRQETQYF. The CDR3 DNA follows: TGTGCCAGCAGCCACAGGGACCCTAGACAAGAGACCCAGTACTTC.

This clonotype showed up many times. This sequence joins TRBV7-8 and TRBJ1-2; weak D call: TRBD1 (6 bases). The CDR3 consists of 16 residues. The V end lost 5 bases, the J end lost 2 bases, and 18 bases lay between the germline ends. Germline V gene lookup returns CDR1 SGHVS and CDR2 FQNEAQ. Here the CDR3 DNA reads TGTGCCAGCAGCGGTACGGCGAGGGGGGGAAACTATGGCTACACCTTC. Translation: CASSGTARGGNYGYTF.

This clonotype was counted at least ten times. The rearrangement links TRBV7-3 to TRBJ2-1; 7 nucleotides line up with TRBD2. The V segment lost 2 bases and the J segment 6 bases; nucleotides outside the gene matches: 7. The CDR3 length is 15 residues. Germline values: CDR1 SGHTA, CDR2 FQGTGA. As DNA, the CDR3 is TGTGCCAGCAGCTTACTAGCGGCCCCCTCCAATGAGCAGTTCTTC. Its protein product is CASSLLAAPSNEQFF. Full variable domain (outside the CDR3, taken from reference TRBV7-3 and TRBJ2-1): GAGVSQTPSNKVTEKGKYVELRCDPISGHTALYWYRQSLGQGPEFLIYFQGTGAADDSGLPNDRFFAVRPEGSVSTLKIQRTERGDSAVYLCASSLLAAPSNEQFFGPGTRLTVL.

The J gene is TRBJ2-2, the V gene TRBV6-5; D is possibly TRBD1 (6 bases). Between the trimmed V and J ends, which lost 8 bases and 7 bases, there was a span of 14 bases. Germline CDR1 and CDR2: MNHEY and SVGAGI. This CDR3 spans 13 amino acids. The CDR3 here is CASSRGTSGELFF. CDR3 DNA: TGTGCCAGCTCGAGGGGGACGAGCGGGGAGCTGTTTTTT.

This clonotype was found many times. V usage is TRBV5-1 and J usage is TRBJ2-1, with 7 bases that match TRBD1. The CDR3 consists of 18 residues. Germline values: CDR1 SGHRS, CDR2 YFSETQ. Germline trimming cut 4 bases from V and 0 bases from J; bases unmatched to any gene: 13. CDR3 in amino acids: CASSRNPYRGYSYNEQFF. CDR3 nucleotide sequence: TGCGCCAGCAGCCGGAATCCTTACAGGGGCTACTCCTACAATGAGCAGTTCTTC.

This clonotype is medium-sized by share. The V call is TRBV6-5, the J call TRBJ2-3; D gene uncertain. The CDR3 has 16 amino acids. Germline V CDR1 and CDR2: MNHEY, SVGAGI. V lost 8 bases and J lost 2, with 20 bases in between. The CDR3: CASGRPGLASTDTQYF. For the CDR3, the DNA is TGTGCCAGCGGCCGCCCCGGGTTAGCATCCACAGATACGCAGTATTTT.

By its share, this clonotype is medium-sized. This chain uses TRBV21-1 with TRBJ2-1; TRBD1 was called by the table and not checked on the DNA. TRBV21-1 is a documented pseudogene. The length of the CDR3 is 14 residues. The DNA of the CDR3 is TGTGCCAGCAGCAAAGATCTAGACGGCGCTGAGCAGTTCTTC. It codes for CASSKDLDGAEQFF.

This clonotype was seen a handful of times. J is TRBJ2-7 and V is TRBV10-3; D is possibly TRBD1 or TRBD2 (6 bases each). There are 15 residues in the CDR3. Germline CDR1 reads ENHRY; CDR2 reads SYGVKD. V was trimmed by 0 bases and J by 4 bases, leaving 13 bases between them. The CDR3 DNA reads TGTGCCATCAGTGAGTCTGGGCAGGGGAGGTACGAGCAGTACTTC. The encoded protein is CAISESGQGRYEQYF.

The table lists this clonotype with many counts. The chain employs TRBV4-1 and TRBJ2-2; D unclear. Germline values: CDR1 MGHRA, CDR2 YSYEKL. V lost 2 bases, J lost 2 bases, and 12 bases lay in between. The CDR3 has 16 amino acids. CDR3 sequence reads: CASSQKVAGNTGELFF. CDR3 bases: TGCGCCAGCAGCCAAAAGGTGGCAGGTAACACCGGGGAGCTGTTTTTT.

The table lists this clonotype with many counts. This chain joins TRBV29-1 and TRBJ2-5; 8 bases are a match to TRBD2. Germline loops: CDR1 SQVTM, CDR2 ANQGSEA. With V trimmed by 5 bases and J by 6 bases, 8 bases remained unmatched. The CDR3 is 13 amino acids. The CDR3 sequence is CSVSGRAAQTQYF. CDR3 in DNA: TGCAGCGTTTCCGGGAGGGCCGCGCAGACCCAGTACTTC.

A few counts support this clonotype. V is TRBV12-3 or TRBV12-4 and J is TRBJ2-7; 8 nucleotides agree with TRBD1. V lost 5 bases, J lost 6 bases, and 9 bases stayed unmatched. The CDR3 spans 14 residues. CDR3 protein: CASSRGGTGIEQYF. DNA for the CDR3: TGTGCCAGCAGTCGTGGGGGGACAGGCATCGAGCAGTACTTC.

This clonotype was detected only a few times. The chain recombines TRBV28 with TRBJ2-3; TRBD2 might be the D (6 bases). V was shortened by 2 bases and J by 0 bases, with 9 bases between the two germline ends. Germline V lookup: CDR1 MDHEN, CDR2 SYDVKM. There are 15 residues in the CDR3. Here the CDR3 DNA reads TGTGCCAGCAGTTTAGGGGGACTGAGCACAGATACGCAGTATTTT. Its protein is CASSLGGLSTDTQYF.